Listed below are T cell receptor beta chains from one sample, sequenced in a study of blood T cell repertoires in COVID-19. The method was immunoSEQ multiplex PCR; TCRdb's version includes in-frame clones alone and lacks a portion of them. Of roughly 250,000 clones in the sample, just under 85% are singletons; the top ten hold over 7.5%. Sequencing was carried out using peripheral blood. The source of these receptors is a woman older than 75 with acute or convalescent COVID-19. The CDR3 runs from the conserved cysteine through the conserved F or W. D genes are given only for firm matches. Clone size is not always given. Where it is, it says once, few, many or a class for expanded clones.

J: TRBJ2-5; size: -; V: TRBV6-5; D: -; CDR3: CASSYSQAGETQYF; DNA: TGTGCCAGCAGTTACTCCCAGGCGGGGGAGACCCAGTACTTC
J: TRBJ2-7; size: -; V: TRBV27; D: -; CDR3: CASSSQFLSYEQYF; DNA: TGTGCCAGCAGTTCACAGTTCCTCTCCTACGAGCAGTACTTC
J: TRBJ1-2; size: -; V: TRBV4-2; D: TRBD1; CDR3: CASSQENRGIGAYTF; DNA: TGTGCCAGCAGCCAAGAGAACAGGGGGATCGGTGCCTACACCTTC
J: TRBJ2-1; size: -; V: TRBV2; D: -; CDR3: CASRDPATAQFF; DNA: TGTGCCAGCAGGGACCCCGCGACAGCGCAGTTCTTC
J: TRBJ1-5; size: -; V: TRBV28; D: -; CDR3: CASRRSPDNQPQHF; DNA: TGTGCCTCCCGACGGAGTCCGGACAATCAGCCCCAGCATTTT
J: TRBJ2-7; size: -; V: TRBV6-5; D: -; CDR3: CASSYRGSYEQYF; DNA: TGTGCCAGCAGTTACCGAGGTTCCTACGAGCAGTACTTC
J: TRBJ2-3; size: -; V: TRBV24-1; D: -; CDR3: CATSSASTDTQYF; DNA: TGTGCCACCAGCAGCGCTAGCACAGATACGCAGTATTTT
J: TRBJ2-5; size: few; V: TRBV5-1; D: TRBD1; CDR3: CASSLGGQLQETQYF; DNA: TGCGCCAGCAGCTTGGGGGGACAGCTACAAGAGACCCAGTACTTC
J: TRBJ2-1; size: -; V: TRBV27; D: -; CDR3: CASSLLGTVGEQFF; DNA: TGTGCCAGCAGTCTACTCGGGACTGTCGGGGAGCAGTTCTTC
J: TRBJ1-3; size: -; V: TRBV7-2; D: TRBD1; CDR3: CASSSPGGTGGNTIYF; DNA: TGTGCCAGCAGCTCCCCCGGAGGGACAGGGGGAAACACCATATATTTT
J: TRBJ1-2; size: -; V: TRBV19; D: TRBD1; CDR3: CASSKGQGYFHNLNSGYTF; DNA: TGTGCCAGTAGTAAGGGACAGGGATACTTTCACAACCTCAATAGCGGCTACACCTTC
J: TRBJ2-1; size: -; V: TRBV7-5; D: -; CDR3: CARSPGEALRWGNEQFF; DNA: TGTGCCAGAAGCCCGGGGGAAGCTCTACGATGGGGCAATGAGCAGTTCTTC
J: TRBJ1-6; size: once; V: TRBV7-9; D: -; CDR3: CASSSPDGALHF; DNA: TGTGCCAGCAGCTCTCCCGACGGAGCCCTCCACTTT